These 21 T cell receptor beta chains share one sample of origin, sequenced in a study of blood T cell repertoires in COVID-19. The assay was immunoSEQ multiplex PCR, and TCRdb's table has in-frame clones only and misses some. This sample has some 290,000 clones, with roughly 91% found just once. The sequenced sample consisted of peripheral blood. Receptors originate from a woman in her 30s with COVID-19, enrolled during active disease.

This clone was detected once. The rearrangement links TRBV6-5 to TRBJ1-1; 7 bases agree with TRBD1. The CDR3 has 15 amino acids. The V and J ends lost 0 bases and 5 bases, in that order; junction bases with no gene match: 6. In germline, CDR1 is MNHEY, CDR2 SVGAGI. The CDR3 is CASSYSRSGGTEAFF. The CDR3, as DNA: TGTGCCAGCAGTTACTCGCGTTCAGGGGGGACTGAAGCTTTCTTT.

V and J are TRBV4-1 and TRBJ1-6; 8 bases match TRBD1. The CDR3 is 16 amino acids. V lost 3 bases and J lost 8; bases outside the gene matches: 9. Germline V gene data show CDR1 as MGHRA and CDR2 as YSYEKL. The CDR3 loop reads CASSHVRGLGDSPLHF. CDR3 in DNA: TGCGCCAGCAGCCACGTCAGGGGGCTTGGGGATTCACCCCTCCACTTT.

This chain connects TRBV24-1 to TRBJ1-1; 7 positions agree with TRBD1. The CDR3 has 15 residues. The V gene end was trimmed by 4 bases and the J gene end by 4 bases; junction bases not matched to a gene: 8. Germline-derived CDR1 and CDR2 are KGHDR and SFDVKD. The CDR3 here is CATSEYRGGPTEAFF. The CDR3, as DNA: TGTGCCACCAGTGAGTACAGGGGCGGTCCCACTGAAGCTTTCTTT.

The rearrangement uses TRBV5-1 and TRBJ1-6; 8 positions match TRBD1. Germline V gene data show CDR1 as SGHRS and CDR2 as YFSETQ. V shed 2 bases and J 10 bases; nucleotides not matched to a gene: 2. The CDR3 is made up of 13 amino acids. CDR3 in amino acids: CASSLQGESPLHF. The DNA of the CDR3 is TGCGCCAGCAGCTTACAGGGGGAATCACCCCTCCACTTT.

This chain joins TRBV7-8 and TRBJ2-3; TRBD2 matches 12 bases. Trimming took 3 bases from V and 2 from J; bases not matched to a gene: 9. The CDR3 loop spans 18 amino acids. The germline V gene encodes CDR1 SGHVS and CDR2 FQNEAQ. CDR3 bases: TGTGCCAGCAGCTTTATCACCGGGACTAGCGGGCCCACAGATACGCAGTATTTT. Protein: CASSFITGTSGPTDTQYF.

The rearrangement joins TRBV20-1 to TRBJ1-1, with unresolved D. Germline V gives CDR1 DFQATT, CDR2 SNEGSKA (reference sequence). V was cut by 5 bases and J by 6 bases, with 10 bases left in between. The CDR3 runs 11 residues. CDR3 DNA: TGCAGTGCTGTCCTTCCCCCTGAAGCTTTCTTT. This encodes CSAVLPPEAFF.

The genes are TRBV6-6 and TRBJ2-4; TRBD1 matches at 7 bases. Germline V lookup: CDR1 MNHNY, CDR2 SVGAGI (reference sequence). This CDR3 has 22 residues. V was clipped by 5 bases and J by 3 bases; unmatched bases: 28. The CDR3 DNA is TGTGCCAGCAGTCCTCCTAGTTTCGACAGGGTGGGTACGTGGGTCGACAAAAACATTCAGTACTTC. Its translation is CASSPPSFDRVGTWVDKNIQYF.

The gene calls are TRBV21-1 and TRBJ2-5; TRBD1 is taken as the D call from the table, unchecked against the DNA. TRBV21-1 has pseudogene status. This CDR3 is built from 17 residues. CDR3: CASSKTLGTGVSATQYF. CDR3 nucleotides: TGTGCCAGCAGCAAAACCCTAGGGACAGGGGTTTCAGCGACCCAGTACTTC.

J is TRBJ2-2 and V is TRBV10-1, with TRBD1 matching 9 bases. The CDR3 contains 14 residues. Germline assignment: CDR1 WNHNN and CDR2 SYGVQD (reference sequence). J was trimmed by 3 bases and V by 6 bases; bases with no gene match: 2. DNA for the CDR3: TGCGCCAGCAGGAGGACAGGGGACACCGGGGAGCTGTTTTTT. It yields the protein CASRRTGDTGELFF.

The chain employs TRBV2 and TRBJ2-4; 10 positions match TRBD2. This CDR3 region has 15 residues. V gave up 2 bases and J gave up 12 bases; unmatched junction bases: 10. CDR1 and CDR2 (germline): SNHLY, FYNNEI. In DNA, the CDR3 is TGTGCCAGCAGTGAACTAGCGGGGGCCAGCGGAGCTCAGTACTTC. Protein: CASSELAGASGAQYF. The whole variable domain, filled in from reference TRBV2 and TRBJ2-4, reads EPEVTQTPSHQVTQMGQEVILRCVPISNHLYFYWYRQILGQKVEFLVSFYNNEISEKSEIFDDQFSVERPDGSNFTLKIRSTKLEDSAMYFCASSELAGASGAQYFGAGTRLSVL.

This rearrangement joins TRBV27 to TRBJ2-2; D might be TRBD2 (7 bases). V gave up 3 bases and J gave up 10 bases, with 18 bases separating them. Per germline, CDR1 MNHEY and CDR2 SMNVEV (reference sequence). The length of the CDR3 is 15 residues. The CDR3, as DNA: TGTGCCAGCAGTTTGGGGGGGCGGAGGTGGGAGGAGCTGTTTTTT. Translated, it gives CASSLGGRRWEELFF.

This clone was picked up one time. The CDR3 DNA reads as TGTGCCAGCAGCTTGGCTCGGGACTTCCCCCACGAGCAGTACTTC. As protein: CASSLARDFPHEQYF. The V call is TRBV5-8, the J call TRBJ2-7; TRBD2 is a possible D gene (6 bases). There are 15 residues in the CDR3. V was clipped by 0 bases and J by 5 bases, with 15 bases between them. Germline assignment: CDR1 SGHTS and CDR2 YDEGEE.

The chain employs TRBV11-3 and TRBJ2-1; 10 positions agree with TRBD1. Per the germline V gene, CDR1 is SGHNT and CDR2 is YENEEA. This CDR3 spans 15 amino acids. Germline trimming cut 4 bases from V and 7 bases from J; bases unmatched to any gene: 7. CDR3 loop: CASSSPGQGRNEQFF. CDR3 sequence (DNA): TGTGCCAGCAGCTCCCCGGGACAGGGGAGAAATGAGCAGTTCTTC.

J is TRBJ2-4 and V is TRBV27, with unresolved D. The CDR3 totals 15 residues. V gave up 5 bases and J gave up 1 base, with 12 bases separating them. The germline CDR1 and CDR2 sequences are MNHEY and SMNVEV (reference sequence). The CDR3 loop reads CASSPSSVAKNIQYF. The CDR3 DNA sequence: TGTGCCAGCAGTCCCTCCTCCGTGGCCAAAAACATTCAGTACTTC.

The gene calls are TRBV6-1 and TRBJ2-3; 10 bases are a match to TRBD2. Germline V gene data show CDR1 as MNHNS and CDR2 as SASEGT. The CDR3 contains 16 residues. The V and J ends lost 4 bases and 6 bases, in that order; junction bases with no gene match: 10. CDR3 protein: CASSARLAGPRDTQYF. The CDR3 DNA follows: TGTGCCAGCAGTGCCCGACTAGCGGGCCCCCGGGATACGCAGTATTTT.

The chain carries TRBV24-1 and TRBJ1-3; 12 nucleotides align to TRBD1. V dropped 4 bases and J dropped 0; count of bases not matched to a gene: 6. Germline V gene sequence: CDR1 KGHDR, CDR2 SFDVKD. This CDR3 is 18 amino acids long. The CDR3 nucleotides are TGTGCCACCAGTGAGGGGACAGGGGGCCCCCACTCTGGAAACACCATATATTTT. It yields the protein CATSEGTGGPHSGNTIYF.

The chain recombines TRBV27 with TRBJ1-1; TRBD1 matches at 9 bases. The V gene's germline CDR1 is MNHEY and CDR2 SMNVEV (reference sequence). V shed 7 bases and J 6 bases; nucleotides not matched to a gene: 9. The CDR3 extends over 14 amino acids. DNA of the CDR3: TGTGCCAGCACCCTGACAGGGGGGGCCGCTGAAGCTTTCTTT. Protein: CASTLTGGAAEAFF.

This CDR3 reads CASSPHPGGAGNTIYF. DNA of the CDR3: TGTGCCAGCAGCCCCCATCCTGGAGGGGCTGGAAACACCATATATTTT. V usage is TRBV5-8 and J usage is TRBJ1-3; a weak D match, TRBD1 (5 bases). V gave up 4 bases and J gave up 2 bases, with 16 bases separating them. CDR1 and CDR2 (germline): SGHTS, YDEGEE. The CDR3 has 16 residues.

The chain links TRBV27 to TRBJ2-1, with 12 bases aligning to TRBD2. Germline V gene lookup returns CDR1 MNHEY and CDR2 SMNVEV (reference sequence). The CDR3 spans 16 residues. J gave up 5 bases and V 4 bases, and 6 bases lay outside the gene matches. The CDR3 spells CASSSPLAGGHNEQFF. CDR3 coding DNA: TGTGCCAGCAGTTCCCCCCTAGCGGGGGGGCACAATGAGCAGTTCTTC.

The CDR3 coding sequence is TGTGCCAGCAGTAGGGGTTGGTACAATCAGCCCCAGCATTTT. It codes for CASSRGWYNQPQHF. The V gene is TRBV2, the J gene TRBJ1-5; a possible D gene is TRBD1 (5 bases). This CDR3 is 14 amino acids long. V gave up 5 bases and J gave up 3 bases, with 11 bases separating them. Germline lookup yields CDR1 SNHLY and CDR2 FYNNEI.

The chain employs TRBV14 and TRBJ1-2; D uncertain. Between the trimmed V and J ends, which lost 4 bases and 4 bases, there was a span of 16 bases. Germline CDR1 and CDR2: SGHDN and FVKESK. CDR3 length: 15 amino acids. The CDR3 loop reads CASSPVGSFTYGYTF. The CDR3 DNA follows: TGTGCCAGCAGCCCGGTCGGGAGTTTTACCTATGGCTACACCTTC.